This T cell receptor (beta chain) is from a study of CD8+ T cells in alopecia areata. Investigators isolated RNA and reverse transcribed it into cDNA to act as the sequencing template. Repertoires were generated with immunoSEQ multiplex PCR, while TCRdb's copy carries only in-frame clones and drops some. The sample yields 110,000 to 150,000 clones, 45% to 65% seen once. The germline V and J ends were trimmed by 0 bases and 6 bases, with 3 bases remaining between them. The CDR3 runs 10 residues. CDR1 and CDR2 (germline): GTSNPN, SVGIG (reference sequence). As for treatment: oral pan-JAK inhibitor, 5-10 mg twice daily.

This chain links TRBV30 with TRBJ2-7; no definite D call. This specimen was CD8+ T cells sorted from blood, taken at week 4, from a patient treated with tofacitinib. The clonotype was recovered from a human donor with alopecia areata. The CDR3: CAWSVSEQYF. In nucleotides, the CDR3 is TGTGCCTGGAGTGTGAGCGAGCAGTACTTC.